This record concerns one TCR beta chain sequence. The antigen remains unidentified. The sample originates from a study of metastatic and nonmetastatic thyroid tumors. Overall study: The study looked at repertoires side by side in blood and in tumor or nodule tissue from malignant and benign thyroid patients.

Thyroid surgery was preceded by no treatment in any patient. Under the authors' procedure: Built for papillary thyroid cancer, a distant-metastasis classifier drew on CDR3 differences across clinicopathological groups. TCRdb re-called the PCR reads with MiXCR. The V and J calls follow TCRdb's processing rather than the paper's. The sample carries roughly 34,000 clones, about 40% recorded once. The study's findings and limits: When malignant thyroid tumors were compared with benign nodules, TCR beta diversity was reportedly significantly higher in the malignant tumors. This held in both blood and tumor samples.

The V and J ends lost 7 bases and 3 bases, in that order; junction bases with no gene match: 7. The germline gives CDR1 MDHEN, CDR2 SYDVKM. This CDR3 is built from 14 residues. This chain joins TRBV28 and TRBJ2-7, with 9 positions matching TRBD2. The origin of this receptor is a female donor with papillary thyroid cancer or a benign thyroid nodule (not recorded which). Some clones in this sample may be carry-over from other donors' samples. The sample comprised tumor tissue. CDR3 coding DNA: TGTGCCAGCATTGGGACTAGCTCGAGCTACGAGCAGTACTTC. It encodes CASIGTSSSYEQYF.